The 30 T cell receptor beta chains reported below all come from one sample, sequenced in a study of blood T cell repertoires in COVID-19. Profiled with immunoSEQ multiplex PCR; TCRdb holds only in-frame clones, not every one. This sample has some 250,000 clones, with 75% to 90% found just once. Sequencing was performed on peripheral blood. Receptors originate from a man younger than 45 with active or convalescent COVID-19.

The rearrangement joins TRBV3-1 (or the pseudogene TRBV3-2) to TRBJ1-1; D unresolved. CDR3 length: 15 residues. Germline CDR1 and CDR2: LGHDT and YNNKEL (reference sequence). Between the trimmed V and J ends, which lost 0 bases and 4 bases, there was a span of 12 bases. The CDR3 sequence is CASSQDSLRGTEAFF. The CDR3 DNA reads TGTGCCAGCAGCCAAGATTCGTTACGGGGCACTGAAGCTTTCTTT.

V usage is TRBV7-7 and J usage is TRBJ2-2; TRBD1 matches at 8 bases. The CDR3 runs 15 residues. The V segment lost 5 bases and the J segment 6 bases; nucleotides outside the gene matches: 8. The germline gives CDR1 SSHAT, CDR2 FNYEAQ (reference sequence). In DNA form, the CDR3 reads TGTGCCAGCAGCCCTACCCTGACAGGGGCCGGGGAGCTGTTTTTT. Its translation is CASSPTLTGAGELFF.

The table lists this clone with a count of one. For the CDR3, the DNA is TGTGCCAGCAGTTCTCAGGGGGCGTCTGGGGAGCTGTTTTTT. This translates into CASSSQGASGELFF. This sequence joins TRBV6-5 and TRBJ2-2; 8 bases align to TRBD1. J lost 8 bases, V lost 4 bases, and 6 bases had no gene match. The germline gives CDR1 MNHEY, CDR2 SVGAGI. The CDR3 contains 14 residues.

V usage is TRBV5-1 and J usage is TRBJ2-7; D is perhaps TRBD1 (6 bases). Germline assignment: CDR1 SGHRS and CDR2 YFSETQ. The CDR3 runs to 17 residues. Trimming stripped 0 bases from V and 1 base from J, with 17 bases between. CDR3 DNA sequence: TGCGCCAGCAGCTTGGGGCTCGTGGCAGGGGCTTCCTACGAGCAGTACTTC. It specifies CASSLGLVAGASYEQYF.

This sequence joins TRBV7-2 and TRBJ2-3; D is unresolved. There are 11 residues in the CDR3. Trimming cost V 10 bases and J 4 bases, with 9 bases left between them. Germline V gives CDR1 SGHTA, CDR2 FQGNSA. CDR3 residues: CANSQADTQYF. CDR3 DNA: TGTGCCAACTCGCAGGCAGATACGCAGTATTTT.

The chain carries TRBV4-1 and TRBJ1-5; TRBD1 aligns across 9 bases. The germline CDR1 and CDR2 sequences are MGHRA and YSYEKL. The CDR3 contains 16 residues. V trimming: 0 bases; J trimming: 6 bases; junction bases outside the gene matches: 6. Here the CDR3 DNA reads TGCGCCAGCAGCCAAGAGGACAGGGGAAGCGGTCAGCCCCAGCATTTT. Translating gives CASSQEDRGSGQPQHF.

The V call is TRBV14, the J call TRBJ2-2; 9 nucleotides agree with TRBD1. The CDR3 contains 16 residues. CDR1 and CDR2 (germline): SGHDN, FVKESK. Trimming at V came to 5 bases and at J to 8 bases, leaving 12 bases not matched to a gene. CDR3 in DNA: TGTGCCAGCAGCGAACAGGGGGCCCGGACATTAGGGGAGCTGTTTTTT. This sequence encodes CASSEQGARTLGELFF.

This clone is classed as large. This chain uses TRBV24-1 with TRBJ2-2; D is uncertain. Looked up from germline, CDR1 is KGHDR and CDR2 is SFDVKD. V was shortened by 5 bases and J by 7 bases, with 7 bases between the two germline ends. This CDR3 has 12 amino acids. CDR3 protein: CATSGHSGELFF. Written as DNA, the CDR3 is TGTGCCACCAGTGGTCACAGCGGGGAGCTGTTTTTT.

This chain joins TRBV12-3 or TRBV12-4 and TRBJ1-2, with D unclear. The CDR3 length is 13 residues. The germline V and J ends were trimmed by 5 bases and 3 bases, with 10 bases remaining between them. CDR3 nucleotides: TGTGCCAGCAGTGGCGGCTACTACTATGGCTACACCTTC. It codes for CASSGGYYYGYTF.

In its sample, this clone was seen once. DNA for the CDR3: TGTGCCAGCAGCTCCGCTCGGACATCTACGGCTGGGGAGCTGTTTTTT. It specifies CASSSARTSTAGELFF. V and J are TRBV5-6 and TRBJ2-2, with D perhaps matching TRBD1 (5 bases). The CDR3 has 16 residues. Germline-derived CDR1 and CDR2 are SGHDT and YYEEEE. The V end lost 3 bases, the J end lost 8 bases, and 20 bases lay between the germline ends.

This chain joins TRBV4-1 and TRBJ1-1; D call uncertain. Trimming shortened V by 4 bases and J by 6 bases, and 15 bases separated the two germline ends. The germline V gene has CDR1 MGHRA and CDR2 YSYEKL. The CDR3 length is 14 residues. The CDR3 DNA reads TGCGCCAGCAGCCCGCACCCGGGGAAGCCTGAAGCTTTCTTT. This translates into CASSPHPGKPEAFF.

CDR3 sequence: CASSLFFRVGGTGANVLTF. CDR3 nucleotide sequence: TGTGCCAGCAGTTTATTTTTCAGGGTCGGGGGAACCGGGGCCAACGTCCTGACTTTC. The V call is TRBV27, the J call TRBJ2-6, with D tentatively TRBD2 (6 bases). CDR3 length equals 19 residues. The ends were cut back, 1 base at V and 4 bases at J, with 20 bases in the middle. Germline lookup yields CDR1 MNHEY and CDR2 SMNVEV (reference sequence).

The V call is TRBV7-9, the J call TRBJ2-1; maybe TRBD2 (5 bases). Germline V gene data show CDR1 as SEHNR and CDR2 as FQNEAQ (reference sequence). There are 12 residues in the CDR3. Trimming shortened V by 6 bases and J by 6 bases, and 9 bases separated the two germline ends. The CDR3 loop reads CASRSSFNEQFF. The CDR3 DNA reads TGTGCCAGCAGGTCTAGCTTCAATGAGCAGTTCTTC.

The rearrangement uses TRBV9 and TRBJ2-3, with D perhaps TRBD2 (5 bases). This CDR3 comprises 14 residues. CDR1 is SGDLS, CDR2 YYNGEE, per germline. V lost 2 bases, J lost 2 bases, and 9 bases lay in between. CDR3 in DNA: TGTGCCAGCAGCGTCTGGGGAGCCACAGATACGCAGTATTTT. This encodes CASSVWGATDTQYF.

V and J are TRBV7-9 and TRBJ1-1; D is unclear. Germline CDR1 reads SEHNR; CDR2 reads FQNEAQ (reference sequence). The CDR3 loop spans 13 amino acids. V was trimmed by 3 bases and J by 6 bases, leaving 11 bases between them. The CDR3 sequence is CASSLMDFPEAFF. DNA for the CDR3: TGTGCCAGCAGCTTGATGGACTTCCCTGAAGCTTTCTTT.

The rearrangement uses TRBV19 and TRBJ2-1; 9 bases are shared with TRBD2. Germline-derived CDR1 and CDR2 are LNHDA and SQIVND (reference sequence). CDR3 length equals 15 residues. Losses at the gene ends were 0 bases for V and 6 bases for J; bases not matched to a gene: 3. This CDR3 is CASSIDAGGPNEQFF. Here the CDR3 DNA reads TGTGCCAGTAGTATAGACGCGGGGGGGCCCAATGAGCAGTTCTTC.

The chain couples TRBV3-1 (or the pseudogene TRBV3-2) to TRBJ2-2; possibly TRBD1 for D (6 bases). Germline V gene sequence: CDR1 LGHDT, CDR2 YNNKEL (reference sequence). CDR3 size: 16 residues. Trimming took 1 base from V and 4 from J, leaving 13 bases between them. The CDR3 is CASSQAGHRATGELFF. The CDR3 region has the DNA TGTGCCAGCAGCCAAGCCGGGCACAGGGCCACCGGGGAGCTGTTTTTT.

V and J are TRBV3-1 (or the pseudogene TRBV3-2) and TRBJ2-2; D possibly corresponds to TRBD1 (6 bases). Trimming removed 1 base at V and 6 bases at J, with 18 bases between. The CDR3 totals 17 residues. Germline assignment: CDR1 LGHDT and CDR2 YNNKEL (reference sequence). In nucleotides, the CDR3 is TGTGCCAGCAGCCAAGGTCAGGGGCTCCCAGGCCCCGGGGAGCTGTTTTTT. Protein sequence: CASSQGQGLPGPGELFF.

The rearrangement joins TRBV5-6 to TRBJ1-2; TRBD1 agrees at 8 bases. V dropped 2 bases and J dropped 7; count of bases not matched to a gene: 13. Germline V gives CDR1 SGHDT, CDR2 YYEEEE. The CDR3 length is 16 residues. DNA of the CDR3: TGTGCCAGCAGCTTTTTGGCCCTCATCAGGGGGCCTGGCTACACCTTC. Its translation is CASSFLALIRGPGYTF.

The chain recombines TRBV3-1 (or the pseudogene TRBV3-2) with TRBJ1-1, with D tentatively TRBD1 (5 bases). The CDR3 runs 15 residues. Trimming took 4 bases from V and 6 from J, leaving 18 bases between them. In germline, CDR1 is LGHDT, CDR2 YNNKEL (reference sequence). The CDR3 is CASSPTGGWGSEAFF. CDR3 sequence (DNA): TGTGCCAGCAGCCCAACAGGAGGGTGGGGTTCTGAAGCTTTCTTT.

This chain joins TRBV10-3 and TRBJ2-2, with 7 nucleotides matching TRBD1. The CDR3 covers 13 residues. The V gene's germline CDR1 is ENHRY and CDR2 SYGVKD. The ends lost 3 bases at V and 7 bases at J; junction bases unmatched: 2. The CDR3: CAISDTGDGELFF. The CDR3 region has the DNA TGTGCCATCAGTGATACAGGGGACGGGGAGCTGTTTTTT.

This chain links TRBV10-3 with TRBJ2-1; 8 bases fit TRBD2. Trimming cost V 8 bases and J 0 bases; bases outside gene matches: 9. Looked up from germline, CDR1 is ENHRY and CDR2 is SYGVKD. This CDR3 is 16 amino acids long. For the CDR3, the DNA is TGTGCCATCCTCGATGGTAGCGGGAACTCCTACAATGAGCAGTTCTTC. Translated, it gives CAILDGSGNSYNEQFF.

The chain has TRBV5-4 and TRBJ2-7, with 9 bases that match TRBD1. The germline gives CDR1 SGHNT, CDR2 YYREEE (reference sequence). This CDR3 is 14 amino acids long. V shed 0 bases and J 4 bases; nucleotides not matched to a gene: 2. DNA for the CDR3: TGTGCCAGCAGCTTGGGGACAGGGGTATACGAGCAGTACTTC. Translating gives CASSLGTGVYEQYF.

The chain recombines TRBV27 with TRBJ1-5; D is unclear. CDR3 length equals 15 residues. From germline, CDR1 is MNHEY and CDR2 SMNVEV (reference sequence). V was trimmed by 5 bases and J by 6 bases, leaving 17 bases between them. In DNA, the CDR3 is TGTGCCAGCAGTCCGGTTACGGGAGGACTTCAGCCCCAGCATTTT. It encodes CASSPVTGGLQPQHF.

The chain uses TRBV7-3 and TRBJ1-1; D might be TRBD1 (5 bases). The length of the CDR3 is 13 residues. The V gene lost 3 bases and the J gene lost 3 bases, with 8 bases spanning the gap. Germline loops: CDR1 SGHTA, CDR2 FQGTGA. CDR3: CASSFSRDTEAFF. CDR3 nucleotide sequence: TGTGCCAGCAGCTTCTCCAGGGACACTGAAGCTTTCTTT.

This chain connects TRBV6-4 to TRBJ2-1, with 9 bases matching TRBD2. This CDR3 has 16 residues. Looked up from germline, CDR1 is MRHNA and CDR2 is SNTAGT. J was trimmed by 7 bases and V by 4 bases; bases with no gene match: 11. The CDR3 sequence: CASSGVGGGAFNEQFF. CDR3 DNA: TGTGCCAGCAGTGGTGTAGGCGGGGGGGCCTTTAATGAGCAGTTCTTC.

The CDR3 DNA reads as TGTGCCACCAGGAACACGGCGGGCGAGCAGTACTTC. Protein: CATRNTAGEQYF. This rearrangement joins TRBV15 to TRBJ2-7; D is possibly TRBD2 (5 bases). Deletions cut 6 bases from V and 6 bases from J, with 12 bases between. This CDR3 region has 12 residues. Germline V gives CDR1 LNHNV, CDR2 YYDKDF (reference sequence). Full variable domain (outside the CDR3, taken from reference TRBV15 and TRBJ2-7): DAMVIQNPRYQVTQFGKPVTLSCSQTLNHNVMYWYQQKSSQAPKLLFHYYDKDFNNEADTPDNFQSRRPNTSFCFLDIRSPGLGDTAMYLCATRNTAGEQYFGPGTRLTVT.

This clone is a singleton in its sample. The chain combines TRBV12-3 or TRBV12-4 with TRBJ2-3; 7 bases match TRBD1. V was clipped by 8 bases and J by 4 bases; unmatched bases: 3. The CDR3 is made up of 12 amino acids. The CDR3 here is CASEGAADTQYF. In DNA, the CDR3 is TGTGCCAGCGAGGGGGCCGCAGATACGCAGTATTTT.

The chain employs TRBV19 and TRBJ1-4, with 7 bases fitting TRBD1. Germline assignment: CDR1 LNHDA and CDR2 SQIVND (reference sequence). The CDR3 contains 17 residues. Trimming took 6 bases from V and 5 from J; bases not matched to a gene: 15. As DNA, the CDR3 is TGTGCCAGTAGGATTACCGGGACAGCCCGAGAGAATGAAAAACTGTTTTTT. Its translation is CASRITGTARENEKLFF.

The chain is built from TRBV6-2 or TRBV6-3 and TRBJ1-1; 9 bases line up with TRBD1. The germline V gene encodes CDR1 MNHEY and CDR2 SVGEGT. V was pared by 4 bases and J by 11 bases, with 8 bases of the junction left unmatched. The CDR3 runs 13 residues. The CDR3, as DNA: TGTGCCAGCAGTTCACAAAACAGGGGGCACGCTTTCTTT. Amino acids: CASSSQNRGHAFF.